This record looks at one TCR beta chain sequence and its context. This entry belongs to a study of blood T cell repertoires in COVID-19. TCRdb's copy holds only in-frame clones and misses some; the assay was immunoSEQ multiplex PCR. Of 80,000 to 85,000 clones in the sample, approximately 80% were seen once. This clonotype was sampled from a human donor in a cohort sampled during active COVID-19. Sequenced sample: peripheral blood.

The CDR3 loop reads CASSFLGTTQYF. DNA of the CDR3: TGTGCCAGCAGTTTCCTTGGCACGACGCAGTATTTT. This sequence joins TRBV27 and TRBJ2-3; D is uncertain. There are 12 residues in the CDR3. Trimming left V 3 bases short and J 9 bases short, with 10 bases between. Germline V gene data show CDR1 as MNHEY and CDR2 as SMNVEV (reference sequence).